This entry features one TCR beta chain sequence. This sample stems from a study of blood T cell repertoires in COVID-19. V was trimmed by 5 bases and J by 2 bases, leaving 9 bases between them. This CDR3 region has 12 residues. Germline CDR1 GTSNPN, CDR2 SVGIG (reference sequence). Profiling relied on immunoSEQ multiplex PCR, and the TCRdb table lists in-frame clones only, not all of them. The sample has approximately 450,000 clones, 80% to 90% seen once. The sequenced material came from PBMCs or T cells enriched from blood (not recorded which). The clonotype comes from a man aged 30 to 45 who had recovered from COVID-19. J is TRBJ1-1 and V is TRBV30; D perhaps matches TRBD1 (5 bases). CDR3 sequence reads: CAWRGLNTEAFF. The CDR3 nucleotides read TGTGCCTGGCGGGGGTTAAACACTGAAGCTTTCTTT.